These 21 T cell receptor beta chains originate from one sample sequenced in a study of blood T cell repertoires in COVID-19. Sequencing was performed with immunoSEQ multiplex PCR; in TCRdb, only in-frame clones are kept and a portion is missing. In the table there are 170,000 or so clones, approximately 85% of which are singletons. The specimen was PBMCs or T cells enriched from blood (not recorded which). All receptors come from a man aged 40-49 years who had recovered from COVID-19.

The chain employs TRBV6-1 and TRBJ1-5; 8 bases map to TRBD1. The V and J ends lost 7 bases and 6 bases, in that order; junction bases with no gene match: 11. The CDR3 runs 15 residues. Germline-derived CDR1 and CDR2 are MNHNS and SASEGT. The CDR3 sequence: CASIPVDRAGQPQHF. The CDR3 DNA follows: TGTGCCAGCATCCCTGTGGACAGGGCGGGTCAGCCCCAGCATTTT.

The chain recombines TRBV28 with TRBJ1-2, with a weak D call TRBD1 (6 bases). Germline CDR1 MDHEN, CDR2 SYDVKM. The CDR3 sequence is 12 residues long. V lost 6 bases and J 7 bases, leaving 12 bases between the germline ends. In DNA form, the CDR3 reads TGTGCCAGCAGCACAGGGTATCGTGGCTACACCTTC. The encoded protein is CASSTGYRGYTF.

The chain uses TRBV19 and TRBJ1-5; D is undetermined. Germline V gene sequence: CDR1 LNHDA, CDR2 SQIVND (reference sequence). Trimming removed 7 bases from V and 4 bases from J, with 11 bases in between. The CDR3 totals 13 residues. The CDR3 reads CASTPSRNQPQHF. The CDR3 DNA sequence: TGTGCCAGTACTCCCTCGCGGAATCAGCCCCAGCATTTT.

CDR3 in amino acids: CASSPLAANEQFF. CDR3 DNA sequence: TGTGCCAGCTCACCACTAGCGGCCAATGAGCAGTTCTTC. The gene calls are TRBV18 and TRBJ2-1, with a tentative D call TRBD2 (6 bases). V lost 1 base and J 6 bases, leaving 7 bases between the germline ends. The CDR3 has 13 amino acids. CDR1 is KGHSH and CDR2 is LQKENI in the germline V gene.

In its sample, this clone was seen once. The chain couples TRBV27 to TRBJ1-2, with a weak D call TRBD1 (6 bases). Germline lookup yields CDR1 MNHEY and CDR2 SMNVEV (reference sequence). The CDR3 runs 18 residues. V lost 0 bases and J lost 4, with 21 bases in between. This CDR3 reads CASSLSLLGGALGYGYTF. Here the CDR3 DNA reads TGTGCCAGCAGTTTATCGTTGTTGGGGGGGGCGCTGGGCTATGGCTACACCTTC.

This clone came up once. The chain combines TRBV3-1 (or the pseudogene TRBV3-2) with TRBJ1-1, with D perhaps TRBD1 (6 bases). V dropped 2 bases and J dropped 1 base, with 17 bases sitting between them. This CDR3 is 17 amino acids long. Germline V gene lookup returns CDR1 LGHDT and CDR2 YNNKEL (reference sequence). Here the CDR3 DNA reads TGTGCCAGCAGCCAAAGTCATACAGGGATTTCGAACACTGAAGCTTTCTTT. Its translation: CASSQSHTGISNTEAFF.

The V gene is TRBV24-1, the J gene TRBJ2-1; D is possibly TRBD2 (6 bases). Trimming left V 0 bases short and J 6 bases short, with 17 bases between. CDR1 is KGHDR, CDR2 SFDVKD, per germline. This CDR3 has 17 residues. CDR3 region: CATSDLGLGGAGNEQFF. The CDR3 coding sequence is TGTGCCACCAGTGATTTGGGCCTAGGAGGGGCCGGCAATGAGCAGTTCTTC.

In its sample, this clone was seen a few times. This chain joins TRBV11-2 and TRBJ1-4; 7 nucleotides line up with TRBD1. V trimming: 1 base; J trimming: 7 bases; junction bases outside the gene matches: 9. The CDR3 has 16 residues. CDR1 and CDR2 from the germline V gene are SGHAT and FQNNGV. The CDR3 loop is CASSLAATGAIEKLFF. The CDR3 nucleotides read TGTGCCAGCAGCTTAGCCGCAACAGGGGCCATTGAAAAACTGTTTTTT.

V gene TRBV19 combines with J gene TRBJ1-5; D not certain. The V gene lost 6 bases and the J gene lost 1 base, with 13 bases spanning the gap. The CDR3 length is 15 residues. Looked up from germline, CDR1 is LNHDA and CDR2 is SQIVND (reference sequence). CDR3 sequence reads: CASSDTYGSNQPQHF. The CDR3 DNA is TGTGCCAGTAGCGACACCTACGGCAGCAATCAGCCCCAGCATTTT. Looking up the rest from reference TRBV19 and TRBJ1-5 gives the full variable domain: DGGITQSPKYLFRKEGQNVTLSCEQNLNHDAMYWYRQDPGQGLRLIYYSQIVNDFQKGDIAEGYSVSREKKESFPLTVTSAQKNPTAFYLCASSDTYGSNQPQHFGDGTRLSIL.

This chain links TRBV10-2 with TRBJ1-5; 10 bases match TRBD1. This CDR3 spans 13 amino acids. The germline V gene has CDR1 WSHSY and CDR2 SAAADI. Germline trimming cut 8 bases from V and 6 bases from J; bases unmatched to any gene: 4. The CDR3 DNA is TGCGCCAGCGGCGGGACAGGGGTTCAGCCCCAGCATTTT. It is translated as CASGGTGVQPQHF.

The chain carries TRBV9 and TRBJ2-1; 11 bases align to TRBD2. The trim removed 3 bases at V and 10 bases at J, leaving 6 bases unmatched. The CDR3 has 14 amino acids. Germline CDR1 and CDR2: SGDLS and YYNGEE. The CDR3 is CASSDSGGALEQFF. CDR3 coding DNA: TGTGCCAGCAGCGATAGCGGGGGGGCCTTGGAGCAGTTCTTC.

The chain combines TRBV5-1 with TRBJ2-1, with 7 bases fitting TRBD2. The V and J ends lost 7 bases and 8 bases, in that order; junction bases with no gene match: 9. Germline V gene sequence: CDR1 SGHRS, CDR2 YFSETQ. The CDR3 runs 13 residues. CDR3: CASREDSDDEQFF. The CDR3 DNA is TGCGCCAGCCGGGAGGACTCCGACGATGAGCAGTTCTTC.

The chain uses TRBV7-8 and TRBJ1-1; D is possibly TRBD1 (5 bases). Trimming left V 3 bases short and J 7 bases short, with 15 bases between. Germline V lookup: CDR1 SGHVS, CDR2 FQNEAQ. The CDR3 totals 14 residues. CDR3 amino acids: CASSFQGGGDEAFF. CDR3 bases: TGTGCCAGCAGCTTCCAGGGCGGTGGAGATGAAGCTTTCTTT.

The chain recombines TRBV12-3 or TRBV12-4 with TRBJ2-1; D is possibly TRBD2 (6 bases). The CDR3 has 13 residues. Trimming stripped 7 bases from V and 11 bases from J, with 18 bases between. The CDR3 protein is CASTPPTRLKQFF. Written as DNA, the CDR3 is TGTGCCAGCACCCCACCGACTAGACTGAAGCAGTTCTTC.

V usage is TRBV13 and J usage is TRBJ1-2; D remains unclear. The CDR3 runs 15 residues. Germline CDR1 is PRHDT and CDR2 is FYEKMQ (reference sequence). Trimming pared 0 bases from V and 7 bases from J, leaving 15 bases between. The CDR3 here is CASSLGGPDLGGYTF. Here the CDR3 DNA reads TGTGCCAGCAGCTTAGGGGGCCCTGATTTGGGTGGCTACACCTTC.

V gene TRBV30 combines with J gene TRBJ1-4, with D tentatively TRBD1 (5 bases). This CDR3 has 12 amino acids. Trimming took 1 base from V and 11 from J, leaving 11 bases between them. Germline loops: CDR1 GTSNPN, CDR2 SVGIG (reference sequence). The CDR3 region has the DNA TGTGCCTGGAGTGCGGGAGAGGGGAAACTGTTTTTT. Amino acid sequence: CAWSAGEGKLFF.

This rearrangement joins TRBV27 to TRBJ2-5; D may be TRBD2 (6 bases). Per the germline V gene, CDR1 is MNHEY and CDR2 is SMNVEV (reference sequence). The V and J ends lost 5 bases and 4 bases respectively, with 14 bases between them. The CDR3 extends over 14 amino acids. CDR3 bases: TGTGCCAGCAGTACCAAGGACTACCGAGAGACCCAGTACTTC. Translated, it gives CASSTKDYRETQYF.

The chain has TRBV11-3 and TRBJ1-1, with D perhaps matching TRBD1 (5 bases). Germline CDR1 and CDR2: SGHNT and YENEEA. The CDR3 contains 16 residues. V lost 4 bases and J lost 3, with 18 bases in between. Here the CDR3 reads CASSSIQVRIYTEAFF. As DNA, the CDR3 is TGTGCCAGCAGCTCGATACAGGTCAGAATTTACACTGAAGCTTTCTTT.

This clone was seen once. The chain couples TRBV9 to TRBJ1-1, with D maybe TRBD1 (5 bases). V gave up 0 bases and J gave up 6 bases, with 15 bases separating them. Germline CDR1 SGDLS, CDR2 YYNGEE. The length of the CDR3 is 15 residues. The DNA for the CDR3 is TGTGCCAGCAGCGTAGCGGAGGGGAGAAGATCTGAAGCTTTCTTT. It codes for CASSVAEGRRSEAFF.

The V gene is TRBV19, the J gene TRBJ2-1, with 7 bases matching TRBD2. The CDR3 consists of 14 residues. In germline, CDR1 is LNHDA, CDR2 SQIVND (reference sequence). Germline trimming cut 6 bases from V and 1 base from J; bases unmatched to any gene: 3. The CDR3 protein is CASSLAVSYNEQFF. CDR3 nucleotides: TGTGCCAGTAGCCTAGCGGTTTCCTACAATGAGCAGTTCTTC.

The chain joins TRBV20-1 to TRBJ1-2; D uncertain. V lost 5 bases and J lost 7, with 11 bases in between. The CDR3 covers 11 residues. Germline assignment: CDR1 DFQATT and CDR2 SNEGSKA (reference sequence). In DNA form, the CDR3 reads TGCAGTGCTCCCCGGGTTGCTGGCTACACCTTC. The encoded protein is CSAPRVAGYTF.